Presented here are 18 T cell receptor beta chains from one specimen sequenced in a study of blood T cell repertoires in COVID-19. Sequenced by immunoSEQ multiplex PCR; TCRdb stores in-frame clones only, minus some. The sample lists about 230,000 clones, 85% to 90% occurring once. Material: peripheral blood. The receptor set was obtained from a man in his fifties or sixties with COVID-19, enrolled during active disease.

For the CDR3, the DNA is TGTGCCAGCAGCGTAGGCCCCGGACAGGGGATGAACACCGGGGAGCTGTTTTTT. It codes for CASSVGPGQGMNTGELFF. This chain links TRBV9 with TRBJ2-2; TRBD1 matches 9 bases. The CDR3 is 18 amino acids. V shed 0 bases and J 1 base; nucleotides not matched to a gene: 7. CDR1 and CDR2 (germline): SGDLS, YYNGEE.

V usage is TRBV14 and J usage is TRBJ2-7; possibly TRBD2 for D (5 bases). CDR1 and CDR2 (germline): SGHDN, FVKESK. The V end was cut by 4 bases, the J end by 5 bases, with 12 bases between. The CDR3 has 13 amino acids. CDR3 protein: CASSLNLRDEQYF. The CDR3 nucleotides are TGTGCCAGCAGCCTCAATCTGAGGGACGAGCAGTACTTC.

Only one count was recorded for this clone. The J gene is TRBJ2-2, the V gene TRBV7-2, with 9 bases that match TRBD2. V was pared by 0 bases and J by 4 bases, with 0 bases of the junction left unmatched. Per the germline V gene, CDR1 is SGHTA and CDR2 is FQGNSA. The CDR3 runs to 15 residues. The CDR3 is CASSLASGGTGELFF. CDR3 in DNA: TGTGCCAGCAGCTTAGCTAGCGGGGGCACCGGGGAGCTGTTTTTT.

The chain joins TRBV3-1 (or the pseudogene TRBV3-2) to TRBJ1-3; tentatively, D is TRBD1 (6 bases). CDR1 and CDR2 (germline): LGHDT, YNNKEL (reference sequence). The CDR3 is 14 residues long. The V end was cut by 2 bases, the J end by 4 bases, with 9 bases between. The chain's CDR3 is CASSQLGQGNTIYF. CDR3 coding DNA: TGTGCCAGCAGCCAACTCGGACAGGGAAACACCATATATTTT.

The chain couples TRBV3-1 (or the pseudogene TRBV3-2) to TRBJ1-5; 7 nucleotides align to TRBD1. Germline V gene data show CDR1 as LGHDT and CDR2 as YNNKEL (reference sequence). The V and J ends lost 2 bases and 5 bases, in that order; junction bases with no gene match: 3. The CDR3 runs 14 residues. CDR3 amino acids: CASSQPGQYQPQHF. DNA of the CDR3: TGTGCCAGCAGCCAACCGGGACAGTATCAGCCCCAGCATTTT.

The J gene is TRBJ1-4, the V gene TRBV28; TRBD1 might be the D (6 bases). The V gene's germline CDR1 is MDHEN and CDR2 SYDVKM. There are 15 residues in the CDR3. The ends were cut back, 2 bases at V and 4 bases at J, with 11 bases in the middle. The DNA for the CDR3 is TGTGCCAGCAGTTTACTGGACAGAGTTAATGAAAAACTGTTTTTT. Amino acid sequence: CASSLLDRVNEKLFF.

The CDR3 DNA reads as TGTGCTAGTGGTTTGGGAGGGACTAGCGGGGTCGCGGAGACCCAGTACTTC. Amino acids: CASGLGGTSGVAETQYF. The gene calls are TRBV12-5 and TRBJ2-5; TRBD2 matches 13 bases. Germline-derived CDR1 and CDR2 are LGHNT and FRNRAP. This CDR3 is built from 17 residues. V dropped 1 base and J dropped 5; count of bases not matched to a gene: 7.

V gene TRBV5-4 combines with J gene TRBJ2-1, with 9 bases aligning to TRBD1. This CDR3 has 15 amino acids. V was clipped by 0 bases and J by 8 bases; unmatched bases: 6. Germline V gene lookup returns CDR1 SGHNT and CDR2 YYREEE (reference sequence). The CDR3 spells CASSLDGTGLDEQFF. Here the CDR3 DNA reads TGTGCCAGCAGCTTGGATGGGACAGGGTTGGATGAGCAGTTCTTC.

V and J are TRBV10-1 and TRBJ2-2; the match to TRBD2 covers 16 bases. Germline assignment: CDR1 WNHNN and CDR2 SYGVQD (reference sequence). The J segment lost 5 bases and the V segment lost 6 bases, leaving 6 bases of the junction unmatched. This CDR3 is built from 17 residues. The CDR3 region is CASSGTSGRALTGELFF. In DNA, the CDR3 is TGCGCCAGCAGCGGGACTAGCGGGAGGGCCTTAACCGGGGAGCTGTTTTTT.

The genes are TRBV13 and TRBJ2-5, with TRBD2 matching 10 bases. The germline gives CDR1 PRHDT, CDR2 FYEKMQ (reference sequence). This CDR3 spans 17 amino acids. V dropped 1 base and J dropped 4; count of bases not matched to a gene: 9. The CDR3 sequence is CASSLVGLAGVSETQYF. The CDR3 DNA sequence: TGTGCCAGCAGCTTAGTCGGGCTAGCGGGAGTCTCAGAGACCCAGTACTTC. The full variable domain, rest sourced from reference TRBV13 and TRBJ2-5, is AAGVIQSPRHLIKEKRETATLKCYPIPRHDTVYWYQQGPGQDPQFLISFYEKMQSDKGSIPDRFSAQQFSDYHSELNMSSLELGDSALYFCASSLVGLAGVSETQYFGPGTRLLVL.

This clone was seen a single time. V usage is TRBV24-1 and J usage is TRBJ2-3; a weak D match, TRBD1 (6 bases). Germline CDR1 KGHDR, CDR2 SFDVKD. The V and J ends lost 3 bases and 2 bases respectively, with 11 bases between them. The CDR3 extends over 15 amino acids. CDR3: CATSDPQGPTDTQYF. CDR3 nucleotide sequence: TGTGCCACCAGTGATCCACAGGGACCCACAGATACGCAGTATTTT.

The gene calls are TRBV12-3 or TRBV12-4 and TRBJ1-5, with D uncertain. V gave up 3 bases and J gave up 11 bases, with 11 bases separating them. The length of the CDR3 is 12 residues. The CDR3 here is CASSLTSQAQHF. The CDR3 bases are TGTGCCAGCAGTTTGACATCCCAGGCCCAGCATTTT.

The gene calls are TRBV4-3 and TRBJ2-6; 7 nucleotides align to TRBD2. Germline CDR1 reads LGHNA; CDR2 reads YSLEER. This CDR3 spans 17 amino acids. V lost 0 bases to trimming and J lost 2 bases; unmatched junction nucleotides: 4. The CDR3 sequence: CASSQEGRATGANVLTF. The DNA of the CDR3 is TGCGCCAGCAGCCAAGAGGGGAGGGCTACTGGGGCCAACGTCCTGACTTTC.

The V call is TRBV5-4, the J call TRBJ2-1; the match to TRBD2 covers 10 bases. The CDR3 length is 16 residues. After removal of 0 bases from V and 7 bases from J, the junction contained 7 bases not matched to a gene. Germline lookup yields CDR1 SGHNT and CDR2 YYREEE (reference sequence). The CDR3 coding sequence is TGTGCCAGCAGCTTGGACCCAGCGGGGGGGAGGAATGAGCAGTTCTTC. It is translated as CASSLDPAGGRNEQFF. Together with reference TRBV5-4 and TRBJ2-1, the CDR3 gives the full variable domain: ETGVTQSPTHLIKTRGQQVTLRCSSQSGHNTVSWYQQALGQGPQFIFQYYREEENGRGNFPPRFSGLQFPNYSSELNVNALELDDSALYLCASSLDPAGGRNEQFFGPGTRLTVL.

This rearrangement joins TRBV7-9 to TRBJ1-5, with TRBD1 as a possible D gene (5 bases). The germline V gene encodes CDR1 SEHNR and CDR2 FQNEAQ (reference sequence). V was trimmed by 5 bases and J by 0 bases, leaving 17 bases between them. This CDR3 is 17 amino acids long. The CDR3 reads CASSQGGGPYSNQPQHF. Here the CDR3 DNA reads TGTGCCAGCAGCCAGGGAGGAGGGCCGTATAGCAATCAGCCCCAGCATTTT.

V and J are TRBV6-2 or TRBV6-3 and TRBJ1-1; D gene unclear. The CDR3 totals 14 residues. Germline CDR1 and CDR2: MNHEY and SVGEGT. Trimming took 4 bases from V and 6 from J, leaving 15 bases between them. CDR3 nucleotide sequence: TGTGCCAGCAGTTGGTCGGGTCTGCGGGCTGAAGCTTTCTTT. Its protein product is CASSWSGLRAEAFF.

The CDR3 region is CASSPRDSSSYNEQFF. The CDR3 nucleotides are TGTGCCAGCAGCCCCCGGGACAGCAGCTCCTACAATGAGCAGTTCTTC. This chain connects TRBV7-8 to TRBJ2-1, with 7 bases lining up with TRBD1. The germline CDR1 and CDR2 sequences are SGHVS and FQNEAQ. Unmatched junction bases numbered 7, after V lost 5 bases and J lost 0 bases. The CDR3 totals 16 residues. The complete variable domain, with remaining parts taken from reference TRBV7-8 and TRBJ2-1, reads GAGVSQSPRYKVAKRGQDVALRCDPISGHVSLFWYQQALGQGPEFLTYFQNEAQLDKSGLPSDRFFAERPEGSVSTLKIQRTQQEDSAVYLCASSPRDSSSYNEQFFGPGTRLTVL.

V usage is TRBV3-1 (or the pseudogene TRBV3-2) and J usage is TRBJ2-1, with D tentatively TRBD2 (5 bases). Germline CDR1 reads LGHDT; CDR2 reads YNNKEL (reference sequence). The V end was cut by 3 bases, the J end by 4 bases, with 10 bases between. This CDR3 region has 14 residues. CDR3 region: CASSHSGEYNEQFF. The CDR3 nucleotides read TGTGCCAGCAGCCATTCCGGGGAGTACAATGAGCAGTTCTTC.